A selection of T cell receptor beta chains follows, all from one sample in a study of shared clonotypes between healthy human individuals. Profiling relied on immunoSEQ multiplex PCR, and the TCRdb table lists in-frame clones only, not all of them. In the table there are 2 million to 2.5 million clones, over 85% of which are singletons. Sequenced: naive CD4+ T cells from PBMCs. The receptors were gathered from a man aged 18 to 29 in good health. Some clones in this sample may be carry-over from other donors' samples. CDR3s include the opening cysteine and the closing phenylalanine or tryptophan. D genes are given only for firm matches. Expanded clones get a size class; other rows say once, few or many, or leave the size out.

J gene,V gene,D gene,clone size,CDR3 DNA,CDR3 protein
TRBJ1-1,TRBV5-1,NA,NA,TGCGCCAGCAGCTTAAGCCCCGGATACACTGAAGCTTTCTTT,CASSLSPGYTEAFF
TRBJ1-4,TRBV11-2,TRBD1,once,TGTGCCAGCAGCTCTCGACAGGGGGCGGTTAATGAAAAACTGTTTTTT,CASSSRQGAVNEKLFF
TRBJ1-1,TRBV5-1,TRBD1,NA,TGCGCCAGCAGCCACGGGACAGGGAGGATGAACACTGAAGCTTTCTTT,CASSHGTGRMNTEAFF
TRBJ1-5,TRBV30,TRBD1,NA,TGTGCCTGGAGCATGACAGGGGATCAGCCCCAGCATTTT,CAWSMTGDQPQHF
TRBJ2-2,TRBV4-3,NA,NA,TGCGCCAGCAGCCAAGATAGTCGGCCAGTGTATAGGACCGGGGAGCTGTTTTTT,CASSQDSRPVYRTGELFF
TRBJ2-1,TRBV7-2,NA,NA,TGTGCCAGCAGCTCCTACCGACGGGGATTGTCCTACAATGAGCAGTTCTTC,CASSSYRRGLSYNEQFF
TRBJ2-7,TRBV5-4,NA,NA,TGTGCCAGCAGCCCAAGGGGTTACGAGCAGTACTTC,CASSPRGYEQYF
TRBJ1-2,TRBV6-1,NA,NA,TGTGCCAGCAGTGAGCCGGGATCTGGCTATGGCTACACCTTC,CASSEPGSGYGYTF
TRBJ2-1,TRBV6-1,TRBD2,NA,TGTGCCAGCGTCTCGGCTAGCGGGAGTGATGAGCAGTTCTTC,CASVSASGSDEQFF
TRBJ1-4,TRBV19,TRBD1,NA,TGTGCCAGTAGTAAAGACCGGGACAGGACAACTAATGAAAAACTGTTTTTT,CASSKDRDRTTNEKLFF
TRBJ2-7,TRBV28,NA,NA,TGTGCCAGCAGTTTTTATACAGCATCCTACGAGCAGTACTTC,CASSFYTASYEQYF
TRBJ1-4,TRBV9,NA,NA,TGTGCCAGCACCCGTAGTCCCGGCCTAAATGAAAAACTGTTTTTT,CASTRSPGLNEKLFF
TRBJ1-5,TRBV18,TRBD1,few,TGTGCCAGCTCAGGCGGTCAGGGGGGGCAGCCCCAGCATTTT,CASSGGQGGQPQHF
TRBJ1-2,TRBV27,TRBD1,NA,TGTGCCAGCAGTTGGGGACAGGGGTATGGCTACACCTTC,CASSWGQGYGYTF
TRBJ2-1,TRBV7-3,NA,NA,TGTGCCAGCAGCTTATTAGGAGGCGGGACAGACAATGAGCAGTTCTTC,CASSLLGGGTDNEQFF
TRBJ2-1,TRBV11-1,NA,NA,TGTGCCAGCAGCTACCGGCCGACTGCCGGGGGTGAGCAGTTCTTC,CASSYRPTAGGEQFF
TRBJ2-1,TRBV7-3,NA,NA,TGTGCCAGCAGCTTAGGGCCCAGCAATGAGCAGTTCTTC,CASSLGPSNEQFF
TRBJ1-5,TRBV15,NA,NA,TGTGCCACCAGCAGAGGCGCCAATCAGCCCCAGCATTTT,CATSRGANQPQHF
TRBJ1-2,TRBV2,NA,NA,TGTGCCAGCACTCTTCGGGGCGAAGGGGTTTATGGCTACACCTTC,CASTLRGEGVYGYTF
TRBJ1-1,TRBV11-2,NA,NA,TGTGCCAGCAGCTCCTCATCGGGACATTACACTGAAGCTTTCTTT,CASSSSSGHYTEAFF
TRBJ1-2,TRBV19,NA,once,TGTGCCAGTAGTACACTGACAGGAACTAGCTATGGCTACACCTTC,CASSTLTGTSYGYTF
TRBJ2-7,TRBV11-2,NA,NA,TGTGCCAGCAGCTTTAACAGGCGCGAGCAGTACTTC,CASSFNRREQYF
TRBJ2-1,TRBV5-4,TRBD2,NA,TGTGCCAGCAGCCCTGGGACTAGCGGGGCCTCCTACAATGAGCAGTTCTTC,CASSPGTSGASYNEQFF
TRBJ2-7,TRBV7-2,NA,NA,TGTGCCAGCAGCTTAGGAGTTACGTGGGTCTACGAGCAGTACTTC,CASSLGVTWVYEQYF
TRBJ2-3,TRBV6-6,TRBD2,NA,TGTGCCAGCAGTCCGCGGGGGAGGAGCACAGATACGCAGTATTTT,CASSPRGRSTDTQYF
TRBJ2-5,TRBV29-1,NA,NA,TGCAGCGTTGAGTCAGCCGGGGCAGGGGAGACCCAGTACTTC,CSVESAGAGETQYF
TRBJ2-2,TRBV2,NA,once,TGTGCCAGCAGTGAAGCGGGCGCGGGAACCGGGGAGCTGTTTTTT,CASSEAGAGTGELFF
TRBJ1-1,TRBV4-2,NA,NA,TGTGCCAGCAGCCAAGTTGAGGGGGAGACTGAAGCTTTCTTT,CASSQVEGETEAFF
TRBJ2-4,TRBV7-8,NA,NA,TGTGCCAGCAGCTATAAGGGGGACATCCGAGACATTCAGTACTTC,CASSYKGDIRDIQYF
TRBJ1-4,TRBV5-4,NA,NA,TGTGCCAGCAGCTTGAGCGGGGCAACTAATGAAAAACTGTTTTTT,CASSLSGATNEKLFF
TRBJ2-7,TRBV29-1,TRBD1,NA,TGCAGCGTTGGGGTCTCCCGGGACAGTCCCTACGAGCAGTACTTC,CSVGVSRDSPYEQYF
TRBJ2-7,TRBV6-1,TRBD1,NA,TGTGCCAGCAGCCCGGGACAGGAGACCTACGAGCAGTACTTC,CASSPGQETYEQYF
TRBJ1-2,TRBV28,NA,NA,TGTGCCAGCAGTCTCGGGAGGGCTGGGGATGGCTACACCTTC,CASSLGRAGDGYTF
TRBJ2-3,TRBV27,NA,NA,TGTGCCAGCACCCCGCTGAAGCGGACCGGCACAGATACGCAGTATTTT,CASTPLKRTGTDTQYF
TRBJ2-2,TRBV29-1,NA,once,TGCAGCGTTGAGACGGGGGCGGTCACCGGGGAGCTGTTTTTT,CSVETGAVTGELFF
TRBJ2-4,TRBV13,NA,once,TGTGCCAGCAGTCATGGAGGGCTCGCCAAAAACATTCAGTACTTC,CASSHGGLAKNIQYF
TRBJ2-5,TRBV10-3,TRBD2,NA,TGTGCCATCAGTGTTTCTAGCGGGGAAGAGACCCAGTACTTC,CAISVSSGEETQYF
TRBJ1-3,TRBV6-1,NA,NA,TGTGCCAGCAGTGAGCGGGGAGGGGGGGCGTACGGAAACACCATATATTTT,CASSERGGGAYGNTIYF
TRBJ2-1,TRBV5-1,NA,NA,TGCGCCAGCAGAGGCAATGGCAATGAGCAGTTCTTC,CASRGNGNEQFF
TRBJ2-1,TRBV10-2,TRBD2,NA,TGCGCCAGCAGCCGGCCGGGACTACCCCGAAGTGAGCAGTTCTTC,CASSRPGLPRSEQFF
TRBJ1-2,TRBV28,NA,NA,TGTGCCAGCAAGCAGGGCGGAGTCTATGGCTACACCTTC,CASKQGGVYGYTF
TRBJ2-1,TRBV11-1,NA,NA,TGTGCCAGCAGCTTAGTTGGGGGGATCTACAATGAGCAGTTCTTC,CASSLVGGIYNEQFF
TRBJ1-4,TRBV4-1,NA,NA,TGCGCCAGCAGCCAAGGGGCCGGGACGGTTAATGAAAAACTGTTTTTT,CASSQGAGTVNEKLFF
TRBJ1-2,TRBV7-9,TRBD1,NA,TGTGCCAGCAGGATCCCAGGGGGAGCCTATGGCTACACCTTC,CASRIPGGAYGYTF
TRBJ2-3,TRBV18,NA,NA,TGTGCCAGCTCACCGCTCCAACGGGCAAGCACAGATACGCAGTATTTT,CASSPLQRASTDTQYF
TRBJ1-5,TRBV6-5,NA,NA,TGTGCCAGCGCCTCCGGGGCTGTGGGCAATCAGCCCCAGCATTTT,CASASGAVGNQPQHF
TRBJ2-5,TRBV28,NA,NA,TGTGCCAGCACTACGGGTCTACTAGGGACCCAGTACTTC,CASTTGLLGTQYF
TRBJ2-2,TRBV5-6,TRBD2,NA,TGTGCCAGCAGCTTGCGGCTAGCGGGACCCGGGGAGCTGTTTTTT,CASSLRLAGPGELFF
TRBJ2-7,TRBV19,NA,NA,TGTGCCAGTAGTATCCGCGAGCAGTACTTC,CASSIREQYF
TRBJ2-7,TRBV5-4,NA,NA,TGTGCCAGCAGAACCGGGACAAACGACGAGCAGTACTTC,CASRTGTNDEQYF
TRBJ2-2,TRBV5-4,TRBD1,NA,TGTGCCAGCAACCAAAGATACAGGGGGAGCACCGGGGAGCTGTTTTTT,CASNQRYRGSTGELFF
TRBJ2-4,TRBV4-2,NA,NA,TGTGCCAGCAGCCAAGTCCACTTGAGACTCCCCAAAAACATTCAGTACTTC,CASSQVHLRLPKNIQYF
TRBJ2-1,TRBV7-9,NA,once,TGTGCCAGCAGCCTGATAGCGAGTTACAATGAGCAGTTCTTC,CASSLIASYNEQFF
TRBJ2-3,TRBV2,TRBD2,NA,TGTGCCAGCAGACGAGAGCGGGAGAACACAGATACGCAGTATTTT,CASRRERENTDTQYF
TRBJ1-5,TRBV7-2,NA,NA,TGTGCCAGCAGCTTTCGCAATCAGCCCCAGCATTTT,CASSFRNQPQHF
TRBJ1-2,TRBV5-5,NA,NA,TGTGCCAGCAGCTCGGGACTTCTCTATGGCTACACCTTC,CASSSGLLYGYTF
TRBJ1-2,TRBV5-1,NA,NA,TGCGCCAGCAGCCCGGAGAGGTTCTATGGCTACACCTTC,CASSPERFYGYTF
TRBJ1-1,TRBV1,NA,NA,TGCACCAGCAGCCTCCTCCGGCCGGGACGGACTGAAGCTTTCTTT,CTSSLLRPGRTEAFF
TRBJ1-5,TRBV19,TRBD1,NA,TGTGCCAGTAGCCAGGGGGACAGGCAGCCCCAGCATTTT,CASSQGDRQPQHF
TRBJ2-4,TRBV28,NA,NA,TGTGCCAGCAGTTTTCCAGGGACCGTGGCAGCCAAAAACATTCAGTACTTC,CASSFPGTVAAKNIQYF